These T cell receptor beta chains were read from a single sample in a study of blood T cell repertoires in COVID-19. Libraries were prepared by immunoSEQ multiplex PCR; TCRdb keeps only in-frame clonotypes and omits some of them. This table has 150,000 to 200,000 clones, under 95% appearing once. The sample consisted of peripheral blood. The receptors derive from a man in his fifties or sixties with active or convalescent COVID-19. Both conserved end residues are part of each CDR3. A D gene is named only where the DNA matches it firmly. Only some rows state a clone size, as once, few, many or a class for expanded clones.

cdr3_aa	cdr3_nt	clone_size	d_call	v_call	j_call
CASSPGTGNTGELFF	TGTGCCAGCAGCCCCGGGACAGGGAACACCGGGGAGCTGTTTTTT	once	-	TRBV21-1	TRBJ2-2
CASSPGGGSGTEAFF	TGTGCCAGCAGCCCCGGGGGGGGCTCGGGCACTGAAGCTTTCTTT	-	-	TRBV6-2/TRBV6-3	TRBJ1-1
CAISVDRNGGYGYTF	TGTGCCATCAGTGTAGACCGCAACGGGGGCTATGGCTACACCTTC	-	-	TRBV10-3	TRBJ1-2
CASSQVMTGMGTEAFF	TGCGCCAGCAGCCAAGTAATGACAGGGATGGGAACTGAAGCTTTCTTT	once	TRBD1	TRBV4-1	TRBJ1-1
CASSKGTDLTNAQHF	TGTGCCAGTAGTAAAGGGACAGACCTCACGAACGCCCAGCATTTT	-	TRBD1	TRBV19	TRBJ1-5
CASSQRDRNTEAFF	TGTGCCAGCAGCCAGAGGGACAGGAACACTGAAGCTTTCTTT	-	TRBD1	TRBV3-1/TRBV3-2	TRBJ1-1
CASSGGQGPPDTQYF	TGCGCCAGCAGCGGTGGACAGGGTCCCCCAGATACGCAGTATTTT	-	TRBD1	TRBV5-1	TRBJ2-3
CASSHTGELFF	TGCGCCAGCAGCCATACCGGGGAGCTGTTTTTT	-	-	TRBV10-1	TRBJ2-2
CASSLASAGPPYEQYF	TGCGCCAGCAGCTTGGCCTCGGCAGGGCCCCCCTACGAGCAGTACTTC	-	-	TRBV5-1	TRBJ2-7
CASSQDIGTPVKDEQYF	TGCGCCAGCAGCCAAGATATAGGGACACCGGTAAAGGACGAGCAGTACTTC	-	-	TRBV4-1	TRBJ2-7
CASSPLRNTEAFF	TGTGCCAGCAGCCCCCTTCGGAACACTGAAGCTTTCTTT	-	-	TRBV14	TRBJ1-1
CAISESGKNQPQHF	TGTGCCATCAGTGAATCCGGGAAAAATCAGCCCCAGCATTTT	-	-	TRBV10-3	TRBJ1-5
CASSEVGTGINYGYTF	TGTGCCAGCAGTGAAGTGGGGACAGGGATTAACTATGGCTACACCTTC	once	TRBD1	TRBV25-1	TRBJ1-2
CASNSLGSANTGELFF	TGTGCCAGCAACTCCCTAGGGAGCGCGAACACCGGGGAGCTGTTTTTT	once	-	TRBV5-4	TRBJ2-2
CASSLGTTREPYNEQFF	TGTGCCAGCAGCTTGGGGACTACACGGGAGCCCTACAATGAGCAGTTCTTC	-	-	TRBV5-4	TRBJ2-1
CASSRAEVNEKLFF	TGTGCCAGCAGTAGGGCGGAGGTTAATGAAAAACTGTTTTTT	-	-	TRBV25-1	TRBJ1-4
CASSDRTGGFYEKLFF	TGTGCCAGCAGCGACAGGACAGGGGGCTTTTATGAAAAACTGTTTTTT	-	TRBD1	TRBV7-6	TRBJ1-4
CASSQAGSGSDTQYF	TGTGCCAGCTCGCAAGCGGGTTCAGGTTCGGATACGCAGTATTTT	-	-	TRBV18	TRBJ2-3
CASSPAGYSEQYF	TGTGCCAGCAGCCCGGCAGGTTATTCCGAGCAGTACTTC	-	-	TRBV14	TRBJ2-7
CASSVGNPGEQYF	TGTGCCAGCAGTGTTGGGAATCCGGGGGAGCAGTACTTC	-	-	TRBV2	TRBJ2-7
CASSQWSPAGTANQPQHF	TGCGCCAGCAGCCAATGGAGCCCGGCAGGGACTGCTAATCAGCCCCAGCATTTT	-	-	TRBV4-1	TRBJ1-5
CASSPGTSGSQETQYF	TGTGCCAGCAGCCCTGGGACTAGCGGGAGTCAAGAGACCCAGTACTTC	-	TRBD2	TRBV6-2/TRBV6-3	TRBJ2-5
CASSRSETGPGELFF	TGTGCCAGCTCACGTTCCGAGACAGGTCCCGGGGAGCTGTTTTTT	-	-	TRBV18	TRBJ2-2
CASSPRRQGQNTIYF	TGCGCCAGCAGCCCAAGACGCCAGGGACAAAACACCATATATTTT	-	-	TRBV4-1	TRBJ1-3
CASSLAQSGGPWETQYF	TGTGCCAGCAGCTTAGCGCAGTCGGGGGGGCCATGGGAGACCCAGTACTTC	-	TRBD2	TRBV7-6	TRBJ2-5
CASSSRTGGRAGPYNEQFF	TGCGCCAGCAGTAGCAGGACAGGGGGCCGGGCGGGACCCTACAATGAGCAGTTCTTC	-	TRBD1	TRBV10-1	TRBJ2-1
CASSPRGGGTGELFF	TGTGCCAGCAGCCCGAGGGGGGGCGGTACCGGGGAGCTGTTTTTT	-	-	TRBV5-4	TRBJ2-2
CAISDRGAGKLAGELFF	TGTGCCATCAGTGACAGGGGAGCGGGAAAATTGGCCGGGGAGCTGTTTTTT	-	-	TRBV10-3	TRBJ2-2
CASNAGGRLLGANYGYTF	TGTGCCAGTAACGCAGGGGGCCGACTTTTGGGGGCTAACTATGGCTACACCTTC	-	TRBD1	TRBV19	TRBJ1-2
CASDPSPGVGTEAFF	TGTGCCAGCGACCCCAGTCCAGGGGTCGGCACTGAAGCTTTCTTT	-	-	TRBV27	TRBJ1-1
CATSTQGASTGELFF	TGTGCCACCAGCACACAGGGGGCGAGCACCGGGGAGCTGTTTTTT	few	TRBD1	TRBV15	TRBJ2-2
CASSREFSYEQYF	TGTGCCAGCAGCCGGGAGTTCTCCTACGAGCAGTACTTC	-	-	TRBV3-1/TRBV3-2	TRBJ2-7
CASSTGQGITEAFF	TGTGCCAGCTCAACCGGACAGGGTATCACTGAAGCTTTCTTT	-	TRBD1	TRBV18	TRBJ1-1
CASSIRSSGGYNEQFF	TGTGCCAGCAGTATAAGGTCTAGCGGGGGGTACAATGAGCAGTTCTTC	once	TRBD2	TRBV9	TRBJ2-1
CASGGHKATNEKLFF	TGTGCTAGTGGGGGCCACAAAGCAACTAATGAAAAACTGTTTTTT	once	-	TRBV12-5	TRBJ1-4
CASSFLTGFYNEQFF	TGTGCCAGCAGCTTTTTGACAGGCTTTTACAATGAGCAGTTCTTC	-	-	TRBV11-2	TRBJ2-1
CASSPLGRDTEAFF	TGTGCCAGCTCACCACTCGGCAGGGACACTGAAGCTTTCTTT	-	-	TRBV18	TRBJ1-1
CAWSRGVGSYNEQFF	TGTGCCTGGAGCCGGGGGGTAGGATCCTACAATGAGCAGTTCTTC	-	TRBD2	TRBV30	TRBJ2-1
CASSRPTGGTDTQYF	TGCGCCAGCAGCCGACCGACAGGGGGCACAGATACGCAGTATTTT	-	TRBD1	TRBV5-1	TRBJ2-3
CAISEGGAHDSYEQYF	TGTGCCATCAGTGAGGGGGGGGCTCACGATTCCTACGAGCAGTACTTC	-	-	TRBV10-3	TRBJ2-7
CASYLEGNTGELFF	TGCGCCAGCTACCTCGAGGGGAACACCGGGGAGCTGTTTTTT	-	-	TRBV10-2	TRBJ2-2
CASSPDRSSYNEQFF	TGTGCCAGCTCACCGGACAGGAGCTCCTACAATGAGCAGTTCTTC	-	TRBD1	TRBV18	TRBJ2-1
CASSPQDRMNTEAFF	TGCGCCAGCAGCCCTCAGGACAGGATGAACACTGAAGCTTTCTTT	-	TRBD1	TRBV5-1	TRBJ1-1